The following is a T cell receptor (beta chain) sequence with its context. Trimming at V came to 5 bases and at J to 6 bases, leaving 7 bases not matched to a gene. The CDR3 extends over 15 amino acids. Germline CDR1 is LNHDA and CDR2 is SQIVND (reference sequence). Original methodology: Amplified reference gene primers provided the basis for estimating nucleated cell counts. The repertoire was sequenced with immunoSEQ multiplex PCR; TCRdb's copy has only in-frame clones and lacks some. V and J calls and clone size are those listed in that table; D and trimming were worked out from the DNA. This sample has approximately 210,000 clones; more than 85% occur once, and the top ten carry 1.5% to 2%. The data were obtained in a study of blood T cell repertoires in COVID-19. Background on the study: The United States, Italy and Spain supplied acute and convalescent COVID-19 samples.

This sequence was found in a man in his forties or fifties with active or convalescent COVID-19. Sequenced input: peripheral blood. This chain links TRBV19 with TRBJ1-4, with TRBD1 matching 9 bases. The CDR3 coding sequence is TGTGCCAGTAGTCTTGATACAGGGGGCGATGAAAAACTGTTTTTT. Translation: CASSLDTGGDEKLFF.